These 27 T cell receptor beta chains were all obtained from the same sample, sequenced in a study of OX40 agonist ivuxolimab in advanced cancers. The table came from immunoSEQ multiplex PCR; TCRdb's copy has only in-frame clones and leaves some out. The table shows approximately 91,000 clones, with over 75% occurring only once. Sequences were derived from CD4+ or CD8+ T cells sorted from blood, sampled in a trial of the OX40 agonist ivuxolimab. Receptor source: an adult with an advanced solid tumor such as melanoma, head and neck, liver or kidney cancer.

The genes are TRBV5-1 and TRBJ2-2, with 10 bases aligning to TRBD2. The CDR3 extends over 14 amino acids. Trimming at V came to 5 bases and at J to 4 bases, leaving 2 bases not matched to a gene. Germline assignment: CDR1 SGHRS and CDR2 YFSETQ. The CDR3 sequence is CASSLAGGTGELFF. CDR3 DNA: TGCGCCAGCAGTTTAGCGGGAGGCACCGGGGAGCTGTTTTTT.

The rearrangement uses TRBV30 and TRBJ2-1; 10 nucleotides line up with TRBD2. After removal of 2 bases from V and 5 bases from J, the junction contained 3 bases not matched to a gene. CDR1 is GTSNPN and CDR2 is SVGIG in the germline V gene (reference sequence). This CDR3 contains 14 residues. The CDR3 reads CAWSSGLADNEQFF. The CDR3 DNA sequence: TGTGCCTGGAGTAGTGGACTAGCGGACAATGAGCAGTTCTTC.

The gene calls are TRBV28 and TRBJ1-1; D gene ambiguous. Trimming cost V 4 bases and J 5 bases, with 20 bases left between them. The CDR3 covers 16 residues. Germline CDR1 reads MDHEN; CDR2 reads SYDVKM. Here the CDR3 DNA reads TGTGCCAGCAGTTCGGACCCCGGGAGGCCCGGGACTGAAGCTTTCTTT. Translating it yields CASSSDPGRPGTEAFF.

This chain joins TRBV28 and TRBJ2-3, with D maybe TRBD2 (6 bases). The CDR3 consists of 12 residues. Germline V gene data show CDR1 as MDHEN and CDR2 as SYDVKM. The ends were cut back, 5 bases at V and 9 bases at J, with 12 bases in the middle. DNA of the CDR3: TGTGCCAGCAGTCAGACTAGGCGGACGCAGTATTTT. It translates to CASSQTRRTQYF. The full variable domain, its missing parts supplied by reference TRBV28 and TRBJ2-3, is DVKVTQSSRYLVKRTGEKVFLECVQDMDHENMFWYRQDPGLGLRLIYFSYDVKMKEKGDIPEGYSVSREKKERFSLILESASTNQTSMYLCASSQTRRTQYFGPGTRLTVL.

The rearrangement links TRBV5-6 to TRBJ2-7; possible D gene TRBD2, 5 bases. Germline V gene lookup returns CDR1 SGHDT and CDR2 YYEEEE. Trimming removed 2 bases at V and 1 base at J, with 10 bases between. This CDR3 spans 14 amino acids. The CDR3 loop is CASSLRGKSYEQYF. The CDR3 region has the DNA TGTGCCAGCAGCTTACGGGGAAAGTCCTACGAGCAGTACTTC.

The rearrangement links TRBV11-3 to TRBJ2-1, with 10 bases that match TRBD2. The J segment lost 7 bases and the V segment lost 1 base, leaving 4 bases of the junction unmatched. Germline CDR1 reads SGHNT; CDR2 reads YENEEA. The CDR3 has 15 amino acids. The CDR3 DNA is TGTGCCAGCAGCTTAGTGGCTAGCGGGAGTAATGAGCAGTTCTTC. Translated: CASSLVASGSNEQFF.

J is TRBJ1-5 and V is TRBV2; 8 bases are shared with TRBD1. The germline V gene has CDR1 SNHLY and CDR2 FYNNEI. The CDR3 is made up of 13 amino acids. Trimming cost V 7 bases and J 6 bases; bases outside gene matches: 5. This CDR3 is CASMPDRAQPQHF. For the CDR3, the DNA is TGTGCCAGCATGCCGGACAGGGCTCAGCCCCAGCATTTT. Using reference TRBV2 and TRBJ1-5 for the parts outside the CDR3, the full variable domain is EPEVTQTPSHQVTQMGQEVILRCVPISNHLYFYWYRQILGQKVEFLVSFYNNEISEKSEIFDDQFSVERPDGSNFTLKIRSTKLEDSAMYFCASMPDRAQPQHFGDGTRLSIL.

V usage is TRBV9 and J usage is TRBJ1-1, with D uncertain. Germline-derived CDR1 and CDR2 are SGDLS and YYNGEE. V shed 3 bases and J shed 1 base, with 10 bases lying between them. The length of the CDR3 is 14 residues. The CDR3 here is CASSALGRNTEAFF. Written as DNA, the CDR3 is TGTGCCAGCAGCGCCCTCGGGAGGAACACTGAAGCTTTCTTT.

The chain employs TRBV7-6 and TRBJ1-5, with D uncertain. The V end was cut by 5 bases, the J end by 5 bases, with 16 bases between. This CDR3 is 15 amino acids long. Germline V lookup: CDR1 SGHVS, CDR2 FNYEAQ. The CDR3 bases are TGTGCCAGCAGCGCCGAGGTTGGGTCTTATCAGCCCCAGCATTTT. Translation: CASSAEVGSYQPQHF.

The rearrangement uses TRBV6-1 and TRBJ1-1; no reliable D call. In germline, CDR1 is MNHNS, CDR2 SASEGT. The CDR3 has 15 residues. V was shortened by 7 bases and J by 3 bases, with 18 bases between the two germline ends. The CDR3 DNA follows: TGTGCCAGCACCTGGGCCATCGTCGGGTACACTGAAGCTTTCTTT. Its protein product is CASTWAIVGYTEAFF.

This clone was counted a single time. This chain uses TRBV9 with TRBJ2-5; 7 bases agree with TRBD2. V trimming: 0 bases; J trimming: 4 bases; junction bases outside the gene matches: 9. Germline CDR1 and CDR2: SGDLS and YYNGEE. This CDR3 has 16 residues. The DNA of the CDR3 is TGTGCCAGCAGCGTAGTTCCCGGGGTAGCGGGAGAGACCCAGTACTTC. Encoded protein: CASSVVPGVAGETQYF. Using reference TRBV9 and TRBJ2-5 for the parts outside the CDR3, the full variable domain is DSGVTQTPKHLITATGQRVTLRCSPRSGDLSVYWYQQSLDQGLQFLIQYYNGEERAKGNILERFSAQQFPDLHSELNLSSLELGDSALYFCASSVVPGVAGETQYFGPGTRLLVL.

The gene calls are TRBV5-5 and TRBJ2-5, with D unclear. The germline CDR1 and CDR2 sequences are SGHKS and YYEKEE (reference sequence). V was pared by 4 bases and J by 2 bases, with 3 bases between. The CDR3 totals 11 residues. For the CDR3, the DNA is TGTGCCAGCAGCCCACAAGAGACCCAGTACTTC. Translation gives CASSPQETQYF.

The chain is built from TRBV7-6 and TRBJ1-3; 8 bases agree with TRBD1. Unmatched junction bases numbered 11, after V lost 5 bases and J lost 5 bases. This CDR3 is built from 16 residues. CDR1 is SGHVS and CDR2 is FNYEAQ in the germline V gene. The CDR3 sequence: CASSPGARGQRNTIYF. DNA of the CDR3: TGTGCCAGCAGCCCTGGGGCCAGGGGGCAACGAAACACCATATATTTT.

This chain links TRBV27 with TRBJ1-1; D unclear. V lost 5 bases, J lost 3 bases, and 10 bases lay in between. This CDR3 has 13 amino acids. Germline CDR1 is MNHEY and CDR2 is SMNVEV (reference sequence). CDR3 amino acids: CASSLRHDTEAFF. CDR3 in DNA: TGTGCCAGCAGTCTCCGACACGACACTGAAGCTTTCTTT.

The J gene is TRBJ2-5, the V gene TRBV28, with D perhaps being TRBD1 or TRBD2 (5 bases each). The J call may not be correct, given that the DNA end is closer to TRBJ2-7. The length of the CDR3 is 13 residues. Germline-derived CDR1 and CDR2 are MDHEN and SYDVKM. CDR3 coding DNA: TGTGCCAGCAGTTTACCGGGACCCTACGAGCAGTACTTC. Protein: CASSLPGPYEQYF.

This chain connects TRBV28 to TRBJ2-1; TRBD2 agrees at 12 bases. V lost 6 bases to trimming and J lost 8 bases; unmatched junction nucleotides: 8. CDR3 length: 15 amino acids. The germline V gene has CDR1 MDHEN and CDR2 SYDVKM. CDR3 nucleotides: TGTGCCAGCAGCCCCACTAGCGGGAGGCCCCATGAGCAGTTCTTC. As protein: CASSPTSGRPHEQFF.

This chain links TRBV5-4 with TRBJ2-5; 8 positions agree with TRBD1. The V segment lost 4 bases and the J segment 5 bases; nucleotides outside the gene matches: 4. In germline, CDR1 is SGHNT, CDR2 YYREEE (reference sequence). This CDR3 is 13 amino acids long. Here the CDR3 reads CASSHRGSETQYF. The CDR3 DNA is TGTGCCAGCAGCCACAGGGGGTCTGAGACCCAGTACTTC.

The gene calls are TRBV9 and TRBJ2-1; 9 nucleotides line up with TRBD1. The CDR3 is 17 amino acids. The germline gives CDR1 SGDLS, CDR2 YYNGEE. J was trimmed by 5 bases and V by 4 bases; bases with no gene match: 13. The chain's CDR3 is CASSLGPGGQGNNEQFF. CDR3 DNA sequence: TGTGCCAGCAGCCTTGGCCCCGGGGGACAGGGAAACAATGAGCAGTTCTTC.

The gene calls are TRBV5-1 and TRBJ2-1; 13 bases align to TRBD2. This CDR3 spans 14 amino acids. Germline CDR1 SGHRS, CDR2 YFSETQ. Losses at the gene ends were 3 bases for V and 10 bases for J; bases not matched to a gene: 4. The DNA of the CDR3 is TGCGCCAGCAGCTCCGGACTAGCGGGAGTGGAGCAGTTCTTC. Translating it yields CASSSGLAGVEQFF.

The chain couples TRBV11-1 to TRBJ2-1, with 8 positions matching TRBD2. J lost 7 bases, V lost 3 bases, and 14 bases had no gene match. Germline V gene lookup returns CDR1 SGHAT and CDR2 FQDESV (reference sequence). The CDR3 consists of 17 residues. Here the CDR3 DNA reads TGTGCCAGCAGCTTGGGAATAGCGGGAAGCGCGGGGAATGAGCAGTTCTTC. This gives the protein CASSLGIAGSAGNEQFF.

The rearrangement uses TRBV30 and TRBJ2-7, with 14 bases lining up with TRBD2. This CDR3 is 16 amino acids long. The trim removed 5 bases at V and 3 bases at J, leaving 9 bases unmatched. Germline CDR1 is GTSNPN and CDR2 is SVGIG (reference sequence). The CDR3 DNA is TGTGCCTGGGACAGTATAGGGACTAGCGGGAGCTACGAGCAGTACTTC. Residues: CAWDSIGTSGSYEQYF.

This clone showed up just a few times. The chain employs TRBV5-1 and TRBJ1-2, with D possibly TRBD1 on 5 matching bases. This CDR3 is 14 amino acids long. The germline CDR1 and CDR2 sequences are SGHRS and YFSETQ. V shed 4 bases and J shed 2 bases, with 12 bases lying between them. CDR3 residues: CASSPRTINYGYTF. CDR3 DNA sequence: TGCGCCAGCAGCCCCCGGACAATCAACTATGGCTACACCTTC.

This clone was observed a single time. The chain is built from TRBV19 and TRBJ2-2, with TRBD2 matching 8 bases. J was trimmed by 6 bases and V by 4 bases; bases with no gene match: 7. Germline lookup yields CDR1 LNHDA and CDR2 SQIVND (reference sequence). This CDR3 spans 15 amino acids. CDR3 DNA sequence: TGTGCCAGTAGTACCACAGCGGGAGTTGCCGGGGAGCTGTTTTTT. It encodes CASSTTAGVAGELFF.

The table lists this clone with a count of one. The CDR3 is CASGGPQHF. CDR3 DNA: TGTGCCAGCGGGGGGCCCCAGCATTTT. The V and J genes are TRBV28 and TRBJ1-5; D perhaps matches TRBD1 (5 bases). This CDR3 has 9 amino acids. Germline V lookup: CDR1 MDHEN, CDR2 SYDVKM. The germline V and J ends were trimmed by 8 bases and 9 bases, with 5 bases remaining between them.

The chain couples TRBV5-1 to TRBJ2-5; TRBD2 aligns across 12 bases. The V segment lost 7 bases and the J segment 3 bases; nucleotides outside the gene matches: 10. The CDR3 loop spans 16 amino acids. The germline V gene encodes CDR1 SGHRS and CDR2 YFSETQ. The CDR3 sequence: CASRARTSGTEETQYF. The CDR3 DNA follows: TGCGCCAGCCGTGCCCGGACTAGCGGGACGGAAGAGACCCAGTACTTC.

This clone appeared a few times. CDR3 in amino acids: CASSLGSSGNTIYF. The CDR3 DNA reads TGTGCCAGCAGCTTAGGGAGCTCTGGAAACACCATATATTTT. This chain links TRBV7-8 with TRBJ1-3; no firm D call. CDR3 length: 14 amino acids. Germline CDR1 reads SGHVS; CDR2 reads FQNEAQ. The V end was cut by 1 base, the J end by 0 bases, with 4 bases between.

The chain employs TRBV7-8 and TRBJ2-2; 10 nucleotides line up with TRBD2. Germline V gene sequence: CDR1 SGHVS, CDR2 FQNEAQ. Germline trimming cut 5 bases from V and 1 base from J; bases unmatched to any gene: 4. The CDR3 contains 16 residues. The CDR3 nucleotides are TGTGCCAGCAGCCTGGCTAGCGGGAGGAACACCGGGGAGCTGTTTTTT. This sequence encodes CASSLASGRNTGELFF.